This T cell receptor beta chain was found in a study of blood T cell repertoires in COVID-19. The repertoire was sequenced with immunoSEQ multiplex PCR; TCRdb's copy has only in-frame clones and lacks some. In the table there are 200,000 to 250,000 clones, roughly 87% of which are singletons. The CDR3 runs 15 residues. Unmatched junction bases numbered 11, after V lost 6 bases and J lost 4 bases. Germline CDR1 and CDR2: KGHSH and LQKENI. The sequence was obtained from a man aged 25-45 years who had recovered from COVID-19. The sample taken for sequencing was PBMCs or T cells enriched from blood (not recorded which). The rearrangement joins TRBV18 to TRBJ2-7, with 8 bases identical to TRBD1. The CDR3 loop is CASSRRTGSGYEQYF. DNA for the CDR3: TGTGCCAGCTCTCGCCGGACAGGGTCAGGGTACGAGCAGTACTTC.